This entry concerns a single TCR beta chain. The clone's antigen remains unknown. No qualities accompany the bases; no much larger clone lies one base away. Preparation of the library involved the immunoSEQ multiplex PCR assay. The deep sequencing platform assayed around 10^5 TCR templates per sample. Genomic DNA extracted from sorted T cells was used for TCRbeta CDR3 sequencing. Regarding the original processing steps: The R programming language was used for clonal analysis of TCRbeta CDR3 data. Comparing unstimulated samples against CFSE-low samples taken after the reaction was how alloreactive CD4+ and CD8+ clones were defined. Regulatory or non-regulatory origin of alloreactive CD4+ clones was assigned by matching sequences to the sorted unstimulated Treg and non-Treg repertoires. TCRdb retrieved this table from immuneACCESS and kept in-frame rearrangements only. Not all clones are present; in checked studies, unresolved V genes account for under half, and no reason is known for the remainder. V and J calls and clone size are as listed in that table; D and trimming were resolved from the DNA. Across this sample there are fewer than 110,000 clones, with 80% to 95% seen only once. The ten largest clones add up to 12% of the sample.

This entry comes from a study of siplizumab effects on memory and regulatory T cells (dated by TCRdb to about 2019). With regard to the full study: The effect of the anti-CD2 antibody siplizumab on alloreactive T-cell subsets was examined in allogeneic mixed lymphocyte reactions constructed from human PBMCs.

V has 6 bases trimmed and J has 8 bases trimmed; junction bases matching no gene number 7. There are 13 amino acids in the CDR3, from cysteine to phenylalanine inclusive. Solely the CDR3 DNA is kept, with 39 bases framed from the first base. Per the germline V gene (reference sequence), MNHNY is the CDR1 and SVGAGI is the CDR2. Study-level results and caveats: Unstimulated naive T cells appeared to be more diverse than memory T cells, and naive cells seemed to make a substantial contribution to the alloresponse. No functional confirmation was obtained for the suppressive function of proliferating Tregs from siplizumab cultures. Because sequences at frequencies below about 10^-5 were poorly captured, only a minor fraction of alloreactive clones could be mapped back to unstimulated subsets. Of the alloreactive CD4+ clones that could be mapped, the Treg-derived share averaged around 64% with siplizumab compared with approximately 30% in control reactions. For roughly 80-95% of proliferating CD4+ or CD8+ clones, no naive or memory phenotype could be assigned. The cumulative frequency of alloreactive sequences traceable to unstimulated CD4+ memory T cells was significantly reduced by siplizumab.

Sorted unstimulated T cells, along with proliferating T cells recovered from mixed lymphocyte reactions, underwent TCRbeta CDR3 sequencing. Fresh whole blood from fewer than 11 HLA-typed healthy donors was used to isolate PBMCs. Unstimulated CD4+ non-regulatory T cells were FACS-sorted to map the origin of alloreactive clones. The sequence was obtained from a human donor in good health. The sequencing sample was made of non-Treg CD4+ T cells sorted from blood. In light of the paper, this sample's cell subset or site label describes: FACS-sorted unstimulated CD4+ non-regulatory T cells. The chain employs TRBV6-6 and TRBJ1-2; 9 middle bases align to TRBD1. The nucleotide sequence is TGTGCCAGCAGCCTACAGGGGGCCGGAGGCTACACCTTC. Translated, this is CASSLQGAGGYTF.